A selection of T cell receptor beta chains follows, all from one sample in a study of blood T cell repertoires in COVID-19. Here immunoSEQ multiplex PCR was the method, and the copy in TCRdb shows in-frame clones only, minus some. The sample consists of fewer than 20,000 clones, just under 90% of them appearing once. Input material: peripheral blood. Source of these receptors: a human donor in a cohort sampled during active COVID-19. Both conserved end residues are part of each CDR3. Fields, in order: J gene, clone size, CDR3 length, D gene, V gene, CDR3 protein, CDR3 DNA. D genes are given only for firm matches. Expanded clones get a size class; other rows say once, few or many, or leave the size out.

j_gene: TRBJ2-5; abundance: -; len: 16; d_gene: TRBD2; v_gene: TRBV6-2/TRBV6-3; CDR3aa: CASSYSASGAPGTQYF; CDR3nt: TGTGCCAGCAGTTACTCGGCGAGCGGGGCCCCTGGGACCCAGTACTTC
j_gene: TRBJ1-1; abundance: -; len: 14; d_gene: -; v_gene: TRBV19; CDR3aa: CASSVESMNTEAFF; CDR3nt: TGTGCCAGTAGCGTAGAGAGTATGAACACTGAAGCTTTCTTT
j_gene: TRBJ1-1; abundance: -; len: 17; d_gene: -; v_gene: TRBV19; CDR3aa: CASSIAPGGLEDTEAFF; CDR3nt: TGTGCCAGTAGTATTGCCCCCGGAGGCCTCGAGGACACTGAAGCTTTCTTT
j_gene: TRBJ2-7; abundance: -; len: 15; d_gene: -; v_gene: TRBV4-1; CDR3aa: CASSQDGGGGYEQYF; CDR3nt: TGCGCCAGCAGCCAAGATGGAGGAGGAGGGTACGAGCAGTACTTC
j_gene: TRBJ2-1; abundance: -; len: 13; d_gene: -; v_gene: TRBV5-4; CDR3aa: CASSLMLAYEQFF; CDR3nt: TGTGCCAGCAGCTTAATGTTGGCCTATGAGCAGTTCTTC
j_gene: TRBJ2-5; abundance: -; len: 13; d_gene: TRBD1; v_gene: TRBV5-4; CDR3aa: CASSVNRGETQYF; CDR3nt: TGTGCCAGCAGCGTGAACAGGGGCGAGACCCAGTACTTC
j_gene: TRBJ2-2; abundance: once; len: 15; d_gene: TRBD2; v_gene: TRBV28; CDR3aa: CASYLPGRDTGELFF; CDR3nt: TGTGCCAGTTACTTACCAGGGAGGGACACCGGGGAGCTGTTTTTT
j_gene: TRBJ2-1; abundance: -; len: 15; d_gene: -; v_gene: TRBV28; CDR3aa: CATTPQLWARNEQFF; CDR3nt: TGTGCCACCACTCCCCAGCTATGGGCCAGGAATGAGCAGTTCTTC
j_gene: TRBJ1-2; abundance: -; len: 13; d_gene: TRBD1; v_gene: TRBV6-5; CDR3aa: CASSAGTGVGYTF; CDR3nt: TGTGCCAGCAGCGCCGGGACAGGCGTAGGCTACACCTTC
j_gene: TRBJ2-1; abundance: once; len: 15; d_gene: -; v_gene: TRBV6-6; CDR3aa: CASSPPGGTGNEQFF; CDR3nt: TGTGCCAGCAGCCCGCCCGGGGGTACGGGCAATGAGCAGTTCTTC
j_gene: TRBJ1-6; abundance: -; len: 13; d_gene: -; v_gene: TRBV6-4; CDR3aa: CASSEGRGSPLHF; CDR3nt: TGTGCCAGCAGTGAGGGCAGGGGATCACCCCTCCACTTT
j_gene: TRBJ2-7; abundance: -; len: 14; d_gene: -; v_gene: TRBV27; CDR3aa: CASSLGPLNYEQYF; CDR3nt: TGTGCCAGCAGTTTAGGGCCTCTGAACTACGAGCAGTACTTC
j_gene: TRBJ1-2; abundance: -; len: 13; d_gene: -; v_gene: TRBV5-1; CDR3aa: CASSFTVSDGYTF; CDR3nt: TGCGCCAGCAGCTTTACAGTCTCCGATGGCTACACCTTC
j_gene: TRBJ2-1; abundance: once; len: 16; d_gene: TRBD1; v_gene: TRBV18; CDR3aa: CASSPPRDRDGNEQFF; CDR3nt: TGTGCCAGCTCACCACCGAGAGACAGGGATGGTAATGAGCAGTTCTTC
j_gene: TRBJ2-1; abundance: -; len: 16; d_gene: -; v_gene: TRBV3-1/TRBV3-2; CDR3aa: CASSQAWLASYNEQFF; CDR3nt: TGTGCCAGCAGCCAAGCGTGGCTAGCCTCCTACAATGAGCAGTTCTTC
j_gene: TRBJ1-2; abundance: -; len: 13; d_gene: -; v_gene: TRBV7-2; CDR3aa: CASSLGSSYGYTF; CDR3nt: TGTGCCAGCAGCTTAGGTAGCAGTTACGGCTACACCTTC
j_gene: TRBJ1-6; abundance: -; len: 15; d_gene: -; v_gene: TRBV9; CDR3aa: CASSVDLAGNSPLHF; CDR3nt: TGTGCCAGCAGCGTAGACCTCGCCGGTAATTCACCCCTCCACTTT
j_gene: TRBJ1-2; abundance: -; len: 15; d_gene: TRBD1; v_gene: TRBV7-2; CDR3aa: CASNSRQGFPYGYTF; CDR3nt: TGTGCCAGCAACTCAAGACAGGGGTTTCCCTATGGCTACACCTTC
j_gene: TRBJ1-1; abundance: -; len: 13; d_gene: -; v_gene: TRBV7-3; CDR3aa: CASSPSLNTEAFF; CDR3nt: TGTGCCAGCAGCCCCTCCCTGAACACTGAAGCTTTCTTT
j_gene: TRBJ1-3; abundance: -; len: 15; d_gene: TRBD1; v_gene: TRBV6-5; CDR3aa: CASRRDRVGGNTIYF; CDR3nt: TGTGCCAGCAGACGAGACAGGGTGGGTGGAAACACCATATATTTT
j_gene: TRBJ2-5; abundance: -; len: 13; d_gene: -; v_gene: TRBV18; CDR3aa: CASSPPGLETQYF; CDR3nt: TGTGCCAGCTCACCACCGGGGCTAGAGACCCAGTACTTC
j_gene: TRBJ2-1; abundance: -; len: 17; d_gene: TRBD1; v_gene: TRBV7-8; CDR3aa: CASSPAALDRGRNEQFF; CDR3nt: TGTGCCAGCAGTCCTGCTGCTTTGGACAGGGGGCGCAATGAGCAGTTCTTC
j_gene: TRBJ2-1; abundance: -; len: 17; d_gene: TRBD2; v_gene: TRBV11-3; CDR3aa: CASSLRLAGDPSNEQFF; CDR3nt: TGTGCCAGCAGCTTACGGCTAGCGGGAGACCCTAGCAATGAGCAGTTCTTC
j_gene: TRBJ1-1; abundance: -; len: 13; d_gene: -; v_gene: TRBV18; CDR3aa: CASSPSVDTEAFF; CDR3nt: TGTGCCAGCTCACCGTCAGTGGACACTGAAGCTTTCTTT
j_gene: TRBJ2-5; abundance: -; len: 13; d_gene: -; v_gene: TRBV30; CDR3aa: CAWSVGAQETQYF; CDR3nt: TGTGCCTGGAGTGTAGGGGCTCAAGAGACCCAGTACTTC
j_gene: TRBJ2-2; abundance: -; len: 18; d_gene: TRBD2; v_gene: TRBV11-2; CDR3aa: CASSSTSGKARGTGELFF; CDR3nt: TGTGCCAGCAGTTCTACTAGCGGGAAGGCGCGCGGCACCGGGGAGCTGTTTTTT
j_gene: TRBJ2-6; abundance: -; len: 19; d_gene: TRBD2; v_gene: TRBV7-3; CDR3aa: CASSLSGLAIGFGANVLTF; CDR3nt: TGTGCCAGCAGCTTAAGCGGACTAGCAATAGGTTTTGGGGCCAACGTCCTGACTTTC
j_gene: TRBJ1-5; abundance: few; len: 14; d_gene: -; v_gene: TRBV5-1; CDR3aa: CASSLGEGHQPQHF; CDR3nt: TGCGCCAGCAGCTTGGGCGAGGGCCATCAGCCCCAGCATTTT
j_gene: TRBJ2-7; abundance: -; len: 13; d_gene: TRBD1; v_gene: TRBV28; CDR3aa: CASKDRVVGEQYF; CDR3nt: TGTGCCAGCAAGGACAGGGTCGTAGGCGAGCAGTACTTC
j_gene: TRBJ2-7; abundance: -; len: 15; d_gene: TRBD1; v_gene: TRBV10-3; CDR3aa: CAISESPGQVGEQYF; CDR3nt: TGTGCCATCAGTGAGTCCCCGGGACAGGTGGGCGAGCAGTACTTC
j_gene: TRBJ2-5; abundance: -; len: 18; d_gene: TRBD1; v_gene: TRBV7-6; CDR3aa: CASSLGGGRQGTQETQYF; CDR3nt: TGTGCCAGCAGCTTAGGCGGTGGGAGACAGGGGACGCAGGAGACCCAGTACTTC
j_gene: TRBJ2-5; abundance: -; len: 13; d_gene: -; v_gene: TRBV7-2; CDR3aa: CASSVRQQETQYF; CDR3nt: TGTGCCAGCAGCGTGAGACAGCAAGAGACCCAGTACTTC
j_gene: TRBJ2-7; abundance: few; len: 13; d_gene: -; v_gene: TRBV4-3; CDR3aa: CASSQDRLYEQYF; CDR3nt: TGCGCCAGCAGCCAAGACAGGCTCTACGAGCAGTACTTC
j_gene: TRBJ2-3; abundance: -; len: 18; d_gene: -; v_gene: TRBV18; CDR3aa: CASSPRTGDPHSTDTQYF; CDR3nt: TGTGCCAGCTCACCTCGGACGGGAGACCCTCATAGCACAGATACGCAGTATTTT
j_gene: TRBJ1-1; abundance: -; len: 12; d_gene: -; v_gene: TRBV3-1/TRBV3-2; CDR3aa: CASSQGVYGAFF; CDR3nt: TGTGCCAGCAGCCAGGGCGTCTATGGAGCTTTCTTT
j_gene: TRBJ1-4; abundance: -; len: 13; d_gene: TRBD1; v_gene: TRBV28; CDR3aa: CASSSGGSEKLFF; CDR3nt: TGTGCCAGCAGTTCAGGGGGCAGTGAAAAACTGTTTTTT
j_gene: TRBJ2-1; abundance: -; len: 13; d_gene: TRBD1; v_gene: TRBV19; CDR3aa: CASTRQGGYEQFF; CDR3nt: TGTGCCAGTACCAGACAGGGTGGTTATGAGCAGTTCTTC
j_gene: TRBJ2-3; abundance: -; len: 14; d_gene: -; v_gene: TRBV7-2; CDR3aa: CASSLLGRTDTQYF; CDR3nt: TGTGCCAGCAGCTTACTGGGCCGCACAGATACGCAGTATTTT
j_gene: TRBJ2-5; abundance: -; len: 14; d_gene: TRBD2; v_gene: TRBV30; CDR3aa: CAWSQWREQETQYF; CDR3nt: TGTGCCTGGAGTCAGTGGCGGGAGCAAGAGACCCAGTACTTC
j_gene: TRBJ2-7; abundance: -; len: 17; d_gene: -; v_gene: TRBV27; CDR3aa: CASSANNIGGRLYEQYF; CDR3nt: TGTGCCAGCAGTGCTAACAACATCGGGGGGCGGCTATACGAGCAGTACTTC